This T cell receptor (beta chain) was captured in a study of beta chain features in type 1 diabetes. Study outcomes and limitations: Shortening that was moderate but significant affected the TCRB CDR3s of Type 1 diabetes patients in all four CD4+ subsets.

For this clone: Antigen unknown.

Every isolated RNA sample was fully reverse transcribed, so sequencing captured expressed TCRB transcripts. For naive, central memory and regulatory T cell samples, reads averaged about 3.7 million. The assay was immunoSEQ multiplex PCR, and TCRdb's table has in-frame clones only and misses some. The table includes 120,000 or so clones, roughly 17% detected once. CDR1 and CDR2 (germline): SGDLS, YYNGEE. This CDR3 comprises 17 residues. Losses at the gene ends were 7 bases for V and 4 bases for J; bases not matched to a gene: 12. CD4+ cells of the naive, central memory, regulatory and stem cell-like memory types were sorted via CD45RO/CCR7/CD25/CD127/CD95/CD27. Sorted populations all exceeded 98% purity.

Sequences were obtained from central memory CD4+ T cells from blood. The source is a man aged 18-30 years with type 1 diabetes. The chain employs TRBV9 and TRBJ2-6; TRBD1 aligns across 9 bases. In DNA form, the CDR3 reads TGTGCCAGCGGGAAGGGACAGGGATTGTCCGGGGCCAACGTCCTGACTTTC. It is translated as CASGKGQGLSGANVLTF.